The 5 T cell receptor beta chains below all came from one sample that was sequenced in a study of T cell responses to AZD1222 COVID-19 vaccine. Sequencing was performed with immunoSEQ multiplex PCR; in TCRdb, only in-frame clones are kept and a portion is missing. The repertoire holds approximately 130,000 clones, with approximately 93% as singletons. This sample comprised peripheral blood, obtained on day 0 of AZD1222 vaccination. The receptors stem from an adult in good health.

The chain carries TRBV28 and TRBJ2-1, with TRBD2 matching over 14 bases. The CDR3 totals 14 residues. With 7 bases clipped from V and 10 bases from J, the junction kept 6 bases outside the gene matches. Germline lookup yields CDR1 MDHEN and CDR2 SYDVKM. CDR3 residues: CASTTSGRAKEQFF. The CDR3 region has the DNA TGTGCCAGCACGACTAGCGGGAGGGCCAAGGAGCAGTTCTTC.

A few counts support this clone. The V gene is TRBV6-6, the J gene TRBJ1-5, with no clear D. The CDR3 has 14 residues. CDR1 and CDR2 (germline): MNHNY, SVGAGI (reference sequence). V was shortened by 2 bases and J by 0 bases, with 5 bases between the two germline ends. The CDR3 region has the DNA TGTGCCAGCAGTTACGCAGATAGCAATCAGCCCCAGCATTTT. Translating gives CASSYADSNQPQHF.

The chain joins TRBV9 to TRBJ2-1; 10 bases align to TRBD2. Germline values: CDR1 SGDLS, CDR2 YYNGEE. This CDR3 is built from 16 residues. Trimming took 0 bases from V and 7 from J; bases not matched to a gene: 7. The DNA for the CDR3 is TGTGCCAGCAGCGTAGAGGCTAGCGGGAGTAAGAATGAGCAGTTCTTC. Translating gives CASSVEASGSKNEQFF.

In its sample, this clone was seen once. This chain connects TRBV28 to TRBJ1-1; no clear D gene. Germline values: CDR1 MDHEN, CDR2 SYDVKM. Trimming removed 5 bases from V and 3 bases from J, with 10 bases in between. The CDR3 consists of 13 residues. CDR3 region: CASSPYTYTEAFF. The CDR3 DNA follows: TGTGCCAGCAGTCCTTACACTTACACTGAAGCTTTCTTT.

The chain has TRBV3-1 (or the pseudogene TRBV3-2) and TRBJ2-5; 9 nucleotides agree with TRBD2. Looked up from germline, CDR1 is LGHDT and CDR2 is YNNKEL (reference sequence). Trimming at V came to 5 bases and at J to 2 bases, leaving 12 bases not matched to a gene. The CDR3 covers 17 residues. In DNA, the CDR3 is TGTGCCAGCAGCGCGGGAGCGGGAGGAGCGAGGCAAGAGACCCAGTACTTC. Amino acid sequence: CASSAGAGGARQETQYF.